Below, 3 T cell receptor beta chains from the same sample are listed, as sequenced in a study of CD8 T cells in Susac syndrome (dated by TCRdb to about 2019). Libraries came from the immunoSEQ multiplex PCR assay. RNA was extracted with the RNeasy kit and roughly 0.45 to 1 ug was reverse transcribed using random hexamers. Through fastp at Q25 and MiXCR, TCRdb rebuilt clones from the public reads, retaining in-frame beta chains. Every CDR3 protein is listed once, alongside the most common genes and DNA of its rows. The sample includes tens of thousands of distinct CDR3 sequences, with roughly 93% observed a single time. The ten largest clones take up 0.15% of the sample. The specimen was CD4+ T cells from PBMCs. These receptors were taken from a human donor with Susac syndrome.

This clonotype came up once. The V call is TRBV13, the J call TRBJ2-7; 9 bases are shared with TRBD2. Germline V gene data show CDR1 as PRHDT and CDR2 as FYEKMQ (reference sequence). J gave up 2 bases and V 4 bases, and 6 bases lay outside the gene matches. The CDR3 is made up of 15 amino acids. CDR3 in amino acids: CASSSPGLATYEQYF. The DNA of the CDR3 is TGTGCCAGCAGCTCCCCGGGACTAGCCACCTACGAGCAGTACTTC.

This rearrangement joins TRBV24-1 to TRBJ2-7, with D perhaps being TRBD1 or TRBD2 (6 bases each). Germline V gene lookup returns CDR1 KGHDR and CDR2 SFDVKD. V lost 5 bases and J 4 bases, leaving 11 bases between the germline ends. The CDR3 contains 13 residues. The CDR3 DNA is TGTGCCACCAGTGCGAGGGGGAGGTACGAGCAGTACTTC. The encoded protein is CATSARGRYEQYF.

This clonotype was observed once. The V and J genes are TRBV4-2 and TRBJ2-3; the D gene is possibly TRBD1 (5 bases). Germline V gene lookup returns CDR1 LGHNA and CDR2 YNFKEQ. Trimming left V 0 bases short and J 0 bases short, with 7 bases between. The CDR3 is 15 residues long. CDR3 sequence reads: CASSQDRGSTDTQYF. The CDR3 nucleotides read TGTGCCAGCAGCCAAGATAGGGGCAGCACAGATACGCAGTATTTT.